The text below deals with one T cell receptor beta chain. CDR3 length: 14 amino acids. Germline V CDR1 and CDR2: MNHEY, SVGAGI. The V and J ends lost 0 bases and 3 bases respectively, with 6 bases between them. Participant age was about 18 to 89 years, and participants resided in about two dozen US areas. All recovered Cohort 3 donors got two negative PCRs, got clearance, or saw symptom resolution. Data came from immunoSEQ multiplex PCR; TCRdb stores just in-frame clones and leaves some out. The table has about 330,000 clones, 92% seen once. This sample was included in a study of blood T cell repertoires in COVID-19. On the study more broadly: From the United States, Italy and Spain came samples of acute and convalescent COVID-19.

The TCR sequence derives from a woman between 25 and 40 years old who had recovered from COVID-19. Sequences were obtained from PBMCs or T cells enriched from blood (not recorded which). This chain joins TRBV6-5 and TRBJ1-3; D is ambiguous. The CDR3 DNA is TGTGCCAGCAGTTACTCCGGGGTTGGAAACACCATATATTTT. This codes for CASSYSGVGNTIYF.